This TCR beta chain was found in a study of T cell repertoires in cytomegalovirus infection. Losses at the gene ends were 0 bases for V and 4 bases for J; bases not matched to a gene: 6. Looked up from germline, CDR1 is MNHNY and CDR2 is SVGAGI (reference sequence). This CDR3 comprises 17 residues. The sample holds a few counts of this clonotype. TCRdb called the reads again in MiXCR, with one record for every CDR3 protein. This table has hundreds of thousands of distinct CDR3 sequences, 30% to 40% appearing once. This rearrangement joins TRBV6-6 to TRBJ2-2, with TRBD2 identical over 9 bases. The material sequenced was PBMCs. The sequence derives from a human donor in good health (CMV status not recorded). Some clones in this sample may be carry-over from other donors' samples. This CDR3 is CASSYSKAGGSTGELFF. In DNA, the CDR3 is TGTGCCAGCAGTTACTCGAAGGCGGGGGGGAGCACCGGGGAGCTGTTTTTT.